This T cell receptor (beta chain) was sequenced for a study of blood T cell repertoires in COVID-19. Study as a whole: T cells, B-cell-depleted T cells, or PBMCs provided the cDNA or gDNA that served as material.

The age range of participants was about 18 to 100 years, with residence in 20 to 25 US areas. The data were produced by immunoSEQ multiplex PCR, yet TCRdb's version contains in-frame clones alone and is incomplete. Counted here are about 270,000 clones, 75% to 95% occurring once; the ten biggest clones make up about 3%. The J segment lost 3 bases and the V segment lost 4 bases, leaving 4 bases of the junction unmatched. Germline V gene lookup returns CDR1 SGDLS and CDR2 YYNGEE. This CDR3 has 16 amino acids. This sequence was found in a middle-aged man who had been exposed to COVID-19. The sample comprised PBMCs or T cells enriched from blood (not recorded which). The chain recombines TRBV9 with TRBJ2-3; TRBD2 aligns across 14 bases. This chain's CDR3 is CASSPRTSGRTDTQYF. CDR3 DNA: TGTGCCAGCAGCCCACGGACTAGCGGGAGGACAGATACGCAGTATTTT.